Below, 6 T cell receptor beta chains from the same sample are listed, as sequenced in a study of cytomegalovirus exposure and HLA in healthy donors (dated by TCRdb to about 2017). Library creation used the immunoSEQ multiplex PCR assay. For the multiplex PCR, a mixture combining 60 forward primers for TCR Vbeta segments and 13 reverse primers for TCR Jbeta segments was used. TCRdb retrieved this table from immuneACCESS and kept in-frame rearrangements only. Not all clones are present; in checked studies, unresolved V genes account for under half, and no reason is known for the remainder. This sample holds about 130,000 clones; 80% were observed only once. 4% to 4.5% of the sample is in the top ten clones. The specimen sequenced was PBMCs. These receptors all stem from a middle-aged woman in good health and CMV-seronegative.

The V gene is TRBV20-1, the J gene TRBJ1-1, with a tentative D call TRBD1 (6 bases). The CDR3 covers 11 residues. V lost 3 bases and J 9 bases, leaving 11 bases between the germline ends. CDR1 and CDR2 (germline): DFQATT, SNEGSKA (reference sequence). The CDR3 sequence: CSARTGPQAFF. For the CDR3, the DNA is TGCAGTGCTAGGACAGGCCCTCAAGCTTTCTTT.

The chain has TRBV13 and TRBJ2-1; weak D call: TRBD1 (7 bases). Looked up from germline, CDR1 is PRHDT and CDR2 is FYEKMQ (reference sequence). The CDR3 is 14 residues long. Trimming left V 8 bases short and J 6 bases short, with 17 bases between. The CDR3 spells CASQGGRRINEQFF. The CDR3 DNA reads TGTGCCAGCCAGGGGGGAAGGCGGATCAATGAGCAGTTCTTC.

The chain uses TRBV28 and TRBJ2-2, with TRBD1 as a possible D gene (6 bases). The V and J ends lost 3 bases and 0 bases respectively, with 17 bases between them. Germline V CDR1 and CDR2: MDHEN, SYDVKM. The CDR3 length is 18 residues. CDR3 sequence reads: CASSFVLRQAPNTGELFF. CDR3 DNA: TGTGCCAGCAGTTTTGTCCTGAGACAGGCTCCGAACACCGGGGAGCTGTTTTTT.

J is TRBJ1-6 and V is TRBV7-9; TRBD1 aligns across 8 bases. The CDR3 sequence is 16 residues long. The germline gives CDR1 SEHNR, CDR2 FQNEAQ (reference sequence). The J segment lost 7 bases and the V segment lost 2 bases, leaving 7 bases of the junction unmatched. The CDR3 spells CASSLPHGQGNSPLHF. CDR3 nucleotide sequence: TGTGCCAGCAGCTTACCGCACGGACAGGGCAATTCACCCCTCCACTTT.

This clone has a handful of counts. The rearrangement joins TRBV27 to TRBJ2-1, with 10 bases aligning to TRBD2. This CDR3 contains 14 residues. Germline V gene lookup returns CDR1 MNHEY and CDR2 SMNVEV (reference sequence). The J segment lost 4 bases and the V segment lost 6 bases, leaving 3 bases of the junction unmatched. Written as DNA, the CDR3 is TGTGCCAGCAGCCGACTAGCGGGTTACAATGAGCAGTTCTTC. It codes for CASSRLAGYNEQFF.

This clone has only one observation. The DNA for the CDR3 is TGTGCCAGCAGCCACGACAGTAGGAACACCGGGGAGCTGTTTTTT. Translated: CASSHDSRNTGELFF. The gene calls are TRBV13 and TRBJ2-2, with D possibly matching TRBD1 (5 bases). Trimming cost V 5 bases and J 1 base, with 11 bases left between them. Germline V lookup: CDR1 PRHDT, CDR2 FYEKMQ (reference sequence). The CDR3 covers 15 residues.